This is a list of T cell receptor beta chains from one sample in a study of T cells in Graves' hyperthyroidism and ophthalmopathy. One entry per CDR3 protein, called by TCRdb with MiXCR from the multiplex PCR reads. The data show 550,000 to 600,000 distinct CDR3 sequences, around 15% seen once. The specimen sequenced was blood. The receptors come from a young woman with Graves' hyperthyroidism. Both conserved end residues are part of each CDR3. Fields, in order: D gene, J gene, clone size, V gene, CDR3 DNA, CDR3 protein. The D gene is left open where the match is weak. Clone sizes are given selectively: once, few, many, or a class where the clone is expanded.

D: TRBD2
J: TRBJ2-1
size: .
V: TRBV10-1
DNA: TGCGCCAGCTCGAGGGACTACTTTCCAAATGAGCAGTTCTTC
CDR3: CASSRDYFPNEQFF

D: .
J: TRBJ2-1
size: few
V: TRBV7-8
DNA: TGTGCCAGCAGCTTAGTAGCCGGGGGTGAGCAGTTCTTC
CDR3: CASSLVAGGEQFF

D: .
J: TRBJ2-7
size: .
V: TRBV7-9
DNA: TGTGCCAGCAGCGGCAGGGGGAGGTACGAGCAGTACTTC
CDR3: CASSGRGRYEQYF

D: .
J: TRBJ2-5
size: many
V: TRBV7-2
DNA: TGTGCCAGCAGCCGCTGGGAAGACGGAGAGACCCAGTACTTC
CDR3: CASSRWEDGETQYF

D: TRBD2
J: TRBJ2-4
size: .
V: TRBV12-3/TRBV12-4
DNA: TGTGCCAGCAGCGGGACTAGCGGGGGTGCAAACATTCAGTACTTC
CDR3: CASSGTSGGANIQYF

D: .
J: TRBJ2-2
size: .
V: TRBV10-3
DNA: TGTGCCATCAGGTGGGGTAACACCGGGGAGCTGTTTTTT
CDR3: CAIRWGNTGELFF

D: TRBD2
J: TRBJ2-2
size: .
V: TRBV27
DNA: TGTGCCAGCAGCCACCTAACTAGCGGGAGTTGGATCAGGGAGCTGTTTTTT
CDR3: CASSHLTSGSWIRELFF

D: .
J: TRBJ1-4
size: .
V: TRBV2
DNA: TGTGCCAGCAGCGGTCCGAGCGAACTGTTTTTT
CDR3: CASSGPSELFF

D: TRBD1
J: TRBJ1-2
size: .
V: TRBV29-1
DNA: TGCAGCGGGACAGGGGGCGCGTTCGGCTACACCTTC
CDR3: CSGTGGAFGYTF

D: .
J: TRBJ1-5
size: .
V: TRBV10-3
DNA: TGTGCCACTCCGAAGGGGAGAAACAATCAGCCCCAGCATTTT
CDR3: CATPKGRNNQPQHF

D: .
J: TRBJ1-2
size: .
V: TRBV11-3
DNA: TGTGCCAGCAGCGAAGGCCTGAGCTATGGCTACACCTTC
CDR3: CASSEGLSYGYTF

D: TRBD2
J: TRBJ2-5
size: few
V: TRBV20-1
DNA: TGCAGTGCCAAAACACTAGCGGGCCTACTCCAAGAGACCCAGTACTTC
CDR3: CSAKTLAGLLQETQYF

D: TRBD2
J: TRBJ2-3
size: many
V: TRBV20-1
DNA: TGCAGTGCTACTAGCGGGGCACCAAGTGGCACAGATACGCAGTATTTT
CDR3: CSATSGAPSGTDTQYF

D: .
J: TRBJ1-1
size: many
V: TRBV20-1
DNA: TGCAGTGCTAGCGAAAGACAGACTGAAGCTTTCTTT
CDR3: CSASERQTEAFF

D: .
J: TRBJ1-2
size: few
V: TRBV19
DNA: TGTGCCAGTAGTATAGCAGGGTTTGGCTACACCTTC
CDR3: CASSIAGFGYTF

D: .
J: TRBJ1-2
size: many
V: TRBV3-1
DNA: TGTGCCAGCAGCACGGACTATAACTATGGCTACACCTTC
CDR3: CASSTDYNYGYTF

D: .
J: TRBJ1-1
size: many
V: TRBV2
DNA: TGTGCCAGCAGTGATGTCGGCAGGCCGGGGACTGAAGCTTTCTTT
CDR3: CASSDVGRPGTEAFF

D: .
J: TRBJ2-3
size: many
V: TRBV7-2
DNA: TGTGCCAGCAGCTTAGCCCCCCTTCTCACAGATACGCAGTATTTT
CDR3: CASSLAPLLTDTQYF

D: TRBD2
J: TRBJ2-1
size: few
V: TRBV29-1
DNA: TGCAGCGTTGAGCTCCCGGGACTAGCGGCATATGAGCAGTTCTTC
CDR3: CSVELPGLAAYEQFF

D: .
J: TRBJ1-6
size: many
V: TRBV20-1
DNA: TGCAGTGCTAGCCTCCTAAGCTCCTATAATTCACCCCTCCACTTT
CDR3: CSASLLSSYNSPLHF

D: TRBD1
J: TRBJ1-1
size: many
V: TRBV5-1
DNA: TGCGCCAGCAAAGGAGGCGGACAGGGGATTTTGAACACTGAAGCTTTCTTT
CDR3: CASKGGGQGILNTEAFF

D: .
J: TRBJ2-6
size: .
V: TRBV5-1
DNA: TGCGCCAGCAGCTTGGCTGGGGCGCCCGGGGCCAACGTCCTGACTTTC
CDR3: CASSLAGAPGANVLTF

D: TRBD1
J: TRBJ1-6
size: many
V: TRBV20-1
DNA: TGCAGTGCTAGAGACAGGGGGAATTATTCACCCCTCCACTTT
CDR3: CSARDRGNYSPLHF

D: .
J: TRBJ2-3
size: .
V: TRBV10-2
DNA: TGCGCCAGCAGGAGACAGAGCACAGATACGCAGTATTTT
CDR3: CASRRQSTDTQYF

D: .
J: TRBJ2-2
size: .
V: TRBV19
DNA: TGTGCCAGTAGTCTCCGGCGGGACACCGGGGAGCTGTTTTTT
CDR3: CASSLRRDTGELFF

D: .
J: TRBJ2-2
size: many
V: TRBV2
DNA: TGTGCCAGCAGTCGGGACGAGAACACCGGGGAGCTGTTTTTT
CDR3: CASSRDENTGELFF

D: .
J: TRBJ1-2
size: many
V: TRBV5-6
DNA: TGTGCCAGCAGCGCCTCATTTGTAGATGGCTACACCTTC
CDR3: CASSASFVDGYTF

D: .
J: TRBJ1-4
size: few
V: TRBV7-2
DNA: TGTGCCAGCAGCTTAGCACGCGGTACAACTAATGAAAAACTGTTTTTT
CDR3: CASSLARGTTNEKLFF

D: TRBD1
J: TRBJ2-7
size: .
V: TRBV11-2
DNA: TGTGCCAGCAGCGTAAGTCCCGACAGGGAAGAGCAGTACTTC
CDR3: CASSVSPDREEQYF

D: .
J: TRBJ1-5
size: many
V: TRBV11-2
DNA: TGTGCCAGCAGTTCAGCGGGGGGAAAAAGCAATCAGCCCCAGCATTTT
CDR3: CASSSAGGKSNQPQHF

D: .
J: TRBJ2-3
size: few
V: TRBV3-1
DNA: TGTGCCAGCAGCCAAGATTCGGCAGGGATAAGCACAGATACGCAGTATTTT
CDR3: CASSQDSAGISTDTQYF

D: TRBD2
J: TRBJ2-3
size: many
V: TRBV28
DNA: TGTGCCAGCAGTGGGGGAGGGCGAGCAGATACGCAGTATTTT
CDR3: CASSGGGRADTQYF

D: .
J: TRBJ2-2
size: .
V: TRBV5-6
DNA: TGTGCCAGCAGATACAATGTACTCACCGGGGAGCTGTTTTTT
CDR3: CASRYNVLTGELFF

D: TRBD1
J: TRBJ2-3
size: few
V: TRBV7-9
DNA: TGTGCCAGCAGCCTGATGACGGGACAGGGTAGGACAGATACGCAGTATTTT
CDR3: CASSLMTGQGRTDTQYF

D: .
J: TRBJ1-2
size: .
V: TRBV20-1
DNA: TGCAGTGCTTTTACGGAGTGGAATGGCTACACCTTC
CDR3: CSAFTEWNGYTF

D: .
J: TRBJ2-2
size: many
V: TRBV28
DNA: TGTGCCAGCAGTTTGTTAGGGACCGGGGAGCTGTTTTTT
CDR3: CASSLLGTGELFF

D: TRBD2
J: TRBJ2-2
size: .
V: TRBV7-9
DNA: TGTGCCAGCCTTCCGGTAGCGGGGATCACCGGGGAGCTGTTTTTT
CDR3: CASLPVAGITGELFF

D: .
J: TRBJ2-6
size: .
V: TRBV19
DNA: TGTGCCAGTACCGGGATACTAGCTGGGGCCAACGTCCTGACTTTC
CDR3: CASTGILAGANVLTF

D: TRBD2
J: TRBJ2-5
size: many
V: TRBV7-2
DNA: TGTGCCAGCAGCTCCCAGACTAGCCCGACCCAGTACTTC
CDR3: CASSSQTSPTQYF

D: .
J: TRBJ1-5
size: .
V: TRBV19
DNA: TGTGCCAGTAAGAACCCAGGGGTTCAGCCCCGGCATTTT
CDR3: CASKNPGVQPRHF

D: .
J: TRBJ2-2
size: few
V: TRBV5-1
DNA: TGCGCCAGCAGCTTGGTGGCGGCGGAAGCCGGGGAGCTGTTTTTT
CDR3: CASSLVAAEAGELFF

D: TRBD1
J: TRBJ1-1
size: .
V: TRBV11-3
DNA: TGTGCCAGCAGCTTAAGGGGAGGGGACAGGGGGTATACTGAAGCTTTCTTT
CDR3: CASSLRGGDRGYTEAFF

D: .
J: TRBJ2-7
size: many
V: TRBV7-9
DNA: TGTGCCAGTGGGGGGCGTTCCTACGAGCAGTACTTC
CDR3: CASGGRSYEQYF

D: TRBD2
J: TRBJ2-1
size: many
V: TRBV28
DNA: TGTGCCAGCACTTCGAAGGCGGGAGGGGATGAGCAGTTCTTC
CDR3: CASTSKAGGDEQFF

D: TRBD1
J: TRBJ2-2
size: few
V: TRBV6-1
DNA: TGTGCCAGCACCAGAGGAGGGACAGGGAACACCGGGGAGCTGTTTTTT
CDR3: CASTRGGTGNTGELFF

D: .
J: TRBJ2-7
size: .
V: TRBV28
DNA: TGTGCCAGCGGCTCTACTGGTAAATCGGGACTGACCTACGAGCAGTACTTC
CDR3: CASGSTGKSGLTYEQYF

D: .
J: TRBJ2-3
size: .
V: TRBV20-1
DNA: TGCAGTGCTGGGGCTAGAGCCTTTATGAGAGATACGCAGTATTTT
CDR3: CSAGARAFMRDTQYF

D: TRBD1
J: TRBJ2-7
size: many
V: TRBV3-1
DNA: TGTGCCAGCAGCCAAGAAAAGGCAGGGGGCGAGCAGTACTTC
CDR3: CASSQEKAGGEQYF

D: .
J: TRBJ1-2
size: many
V: TRBV5-6
DNA: TGTGCCAGCAGCTTGGTAGGGGTAGAAGGCTACACCTTC
CDR3: CASSLVGVEGYTF

D: .
J: TRBJ1-5
size: few
V: TRBV7-2
DNA: TGTGCCAGCAGGGCCGGGGCACAGCCCCAGCATTTT
CDR3: CASRAGAQPQHF

D: TRBD1
J: TRBJ1-2
size: .
V: TRBV5-1
DNA: TGCGCCAGCAGCTTGGGGGACAGGGTCTATGGCTACACCTTC
CDR3: CASSLGDRVYGYTF